Shown below are 8 T cell receptor beta chains from a single sample sequenced in a study of cytomegalovirus exposure and HLA in healthy donors. The primer mix had 60 Vbeta and 13 Jbeta primers. Assay used: immunoSEQ multiplex PCR; TCRdb lists only in-frame clones, some missing. The sample includes 50,000 to 65,000 clones, around 75% of them seen just once. The sample consisted of PBMCs. Receptor source: a middle-aged man in good health and CMV-seropositive.

The chain uses TRBV7-8 and TRBJ2-2; D possibly corresponds to TRBD1 (8 bases). The CDR3 is 16 residues long. The V gene's germline CDR1 is SGHVS and CDR2 FQNEAQ. V lost 3 bases to trimming and J lost 5 bases, with 16 bases between them. In nucleotides, the CDR3 is TGTGCCAGCAGCTTGGGAACAGGGGGAGGGACCGGGGAGCTGTTTTTT. As protein: CASSLGTGGGTGELFF.

This sequence joins TRBV5-1 and TRBJ2-7, with 8 bases lining up with TRBD1. Germline assignment: CDR1 SGHRS and CDR2 YFSETQ. CDR3 length: 15 amino acids. J gave up 2 bases and V 3 bases, and 7 bases lay outside the gene matches. The CDR3 DNA reads as TGCGCCAGCAGCTCAGAGGACAGGGCCACCTACGAGCAGTACTTC. Translating it yields CASSSEDRATYEQYF.

The J gene is TRBJ1-2, the V gene TRBV7-9; D gene uncertain. The CDR3 contains 12 residues. The V gene lost 3 bases and the J gene lost 7 bases, with 9 bases spanning the gap. Germline loops: CDR1 SEHNR, CDR2 FQNEAQ (reference sequence). The CDR3 DNA reads TGTGCCAGCAGCTTGGGTTCTAGTGGCTACACCTTC. This gives the protein CASSLGSSGYTF. The whole variable domain, filled in from reference TRBV7-9 and TRBJ1-2, reads DTGVSQNPRHKITKRGQNVTFRCDPISEHNRLYWYRQTLGQGPEFLTYFQNEAQLEKSRLLSDRFSAERPKGSFSTLEIQRTEQGDSAMYLCASSLGSSGYTFGSGTRLTVV.

This chain uses TRBV30 with TRBJ1-6; D is perhaps TRBD1 (6 bases). Between the trimmed V and J ends, which lost 1 base and 9 bases, there was a span of 19 bases. CDR1 is GTSNPN and CDR2 is SVGIG in the germline V gene (reference sequence). The CDR3 loop spans 16 amino acids. The CDR3 nucleotides are TGTGCCTGGAGTGCAGGCCACGGACAGTGGAGTTCACCCCTCCACTTT. The encoded protein is CAWSAGHGQWSSPLHF.

This clone came up a few times. The rearrangement links TRBV2 to TRBJ2-7; 9 nucleotides agree with TRBD1. Germline CDR1 SNHLY, CDR2 FYNNEI. The trim removed 6 bases at V and 1 base at J, leaving 1 base unmatched. The length of the CDR3 is 13 residues. CDR3 nucleotide sequence: TGTGCCAGCAGACAGGGGGCGTCCTACGAGCAGTACTTC. This sequence encodes CASRQGASYEQYF.

A remark on this clone: The junction shows a germline mismatch at one end, possibly a read error. The chain combines TRBV30 with TRBJ2-7; D perhaps matches TRBD1 (5 bases). The CDR3 is 13 residues long. Germline V gene sequence: CDR1 GTSNPN, CDR2 SVGIG (reference sequence). CDR3: CDWKPRTTYEQYF. CDR3 DNA: TGTGACTGGAAACCAAGGACAACCTACGAGCAGTACTTC.

This clone was detected once. The CDR3 nucleotides read TGTGCCAGCAGCTTTCTCACAGACCAGCGGGAGACCCAGTACTTC. It translates to CASSFLTDQRETQYF. The V and J genes are TRBV7-9 and TRBJ2-5; D may be TRBD2 (5 bases). The CDR3 length is 15 residues. Germline-derived CDR1 and CDR2 are SEHNR and FQNEAQ (reference sequence). V dropped 3 bases and J dropped 5 bases, with 16 bases sitting between them.

Comments on this clone: The CDR3 carries no conserved terminal phenylalanine or tryptophan, so it likely arises from a read error. The chain joins TRBV30 to TRBJ1-1; TRBD1 matches at 7 bases. The ends lost 5 bases at V and 1 base at J; junction bases unmatched: 7. CDR3 length: 14 amino acids. Germline V lookup: CDR1 GTSNPN, CDR2 SVGIG (reference sequence). The CDR3 here is CAWLQGKANTEAFL. CDR3 in DNA: TGTGCCTGGTTACAGGGGAAGGCGAACACTGAAGCTTTCTTG.